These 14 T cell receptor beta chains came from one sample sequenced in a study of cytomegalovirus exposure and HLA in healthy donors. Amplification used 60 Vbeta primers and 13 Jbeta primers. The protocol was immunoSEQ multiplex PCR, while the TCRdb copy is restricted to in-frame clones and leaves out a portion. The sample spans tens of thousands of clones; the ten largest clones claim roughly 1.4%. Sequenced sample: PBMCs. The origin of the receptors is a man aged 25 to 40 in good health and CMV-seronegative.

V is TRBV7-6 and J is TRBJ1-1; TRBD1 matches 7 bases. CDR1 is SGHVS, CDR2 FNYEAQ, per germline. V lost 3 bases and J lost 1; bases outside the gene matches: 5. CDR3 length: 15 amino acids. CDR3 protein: CASSLLGGTNTEAFF. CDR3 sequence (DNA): TGTGCCAGCAGCTTGCTAGGGGGCACGAACACTGAAGCTTTCTTT.

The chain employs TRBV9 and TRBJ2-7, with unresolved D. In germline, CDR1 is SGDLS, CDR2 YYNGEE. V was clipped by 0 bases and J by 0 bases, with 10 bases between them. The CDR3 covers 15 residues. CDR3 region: CASSVASARSYEQYF. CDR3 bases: TGTGCCAGCAGCGTAGCGAGCGCCCGCTCCTACGAGCAGTACTTC.

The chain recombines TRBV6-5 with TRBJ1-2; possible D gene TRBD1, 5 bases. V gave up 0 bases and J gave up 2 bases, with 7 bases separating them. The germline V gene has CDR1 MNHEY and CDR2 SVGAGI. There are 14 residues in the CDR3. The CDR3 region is CASSYSGANYGYTF. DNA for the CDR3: TGTGCCAGCAGTTACTCTGGGGCCAACTATGGCTACACCTTC.

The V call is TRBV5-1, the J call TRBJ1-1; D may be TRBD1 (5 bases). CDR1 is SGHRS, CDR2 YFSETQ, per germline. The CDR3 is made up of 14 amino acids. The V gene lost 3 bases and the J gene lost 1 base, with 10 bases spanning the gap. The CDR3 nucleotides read TGCGCCAGCAGCTGGGACTCTTCGAACACTGAAGCTTTCTTT. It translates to CASSWDSSNTEAFF. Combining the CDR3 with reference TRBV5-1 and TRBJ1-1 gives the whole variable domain KAGVTQTPRYLIKTRGQQVTLSCSPISGHRSVSWYQQTPGQGLQFLFEYFSETQRNKGNFPGRFSGRQFSNSRSEMNVSTLELGDSALYLCASSWDSSNTEAFFGQGTRLTVV.

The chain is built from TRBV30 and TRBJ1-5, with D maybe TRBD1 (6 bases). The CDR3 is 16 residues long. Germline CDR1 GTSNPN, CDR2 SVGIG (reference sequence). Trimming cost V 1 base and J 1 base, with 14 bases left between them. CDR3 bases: TGTGCCTGGAGTGCAGAGACAGGTAGGAGCAATCAGCCCCAGCATTTT. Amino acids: CAWSAETGRSNQPQHF.

CDR3 in amino acids: CASSPGLSGKDEQYF. CDR3 bases: TGTGCCAGCAGCCCGGGACTAAGCGGGAAGGACGAGCAGTACTTC. This rearrangement joins TRBV5-8 to TRBJ2-7, with 7 bases lining up with TRBD2. After removal of 4 bases from V and 5 bases from J, the junction contained 12 bases not matched to a gene. The CDR3 contains 15 residues. Germline V lookup: CDR1 SGHTS, CDR2 YDEGEE.

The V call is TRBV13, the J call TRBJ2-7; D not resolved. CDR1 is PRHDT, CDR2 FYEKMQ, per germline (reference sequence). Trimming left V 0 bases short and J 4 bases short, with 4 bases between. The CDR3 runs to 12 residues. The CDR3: CASSLGNYEQYF. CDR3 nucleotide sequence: TGTGCCAGCAGCTTAGGCAATTACGAGCAGTACTTC.

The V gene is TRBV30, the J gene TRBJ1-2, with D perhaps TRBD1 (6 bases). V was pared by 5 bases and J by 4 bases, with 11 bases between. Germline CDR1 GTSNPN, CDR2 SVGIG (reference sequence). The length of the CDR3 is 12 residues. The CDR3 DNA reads TGTGCCTGGGGACAGCCTAGCTATGGCTACACCTTC. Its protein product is CAWGQPSYGYTF.

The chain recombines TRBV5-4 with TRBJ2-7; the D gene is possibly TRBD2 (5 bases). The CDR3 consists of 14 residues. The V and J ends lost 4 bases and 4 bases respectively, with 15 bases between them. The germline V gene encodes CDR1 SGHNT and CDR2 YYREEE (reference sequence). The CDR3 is CASSPGGGGYEQYF. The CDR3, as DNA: TGTGCCAGCAGCCCTGGAGGAGGAGGATACGAGCAGTACTTC.

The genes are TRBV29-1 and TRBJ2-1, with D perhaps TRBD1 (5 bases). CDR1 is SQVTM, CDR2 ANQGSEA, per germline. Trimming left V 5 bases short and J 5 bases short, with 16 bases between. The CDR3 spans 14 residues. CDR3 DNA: TGCAGCGTTTACAGGACCACGGCAGACAATGAGCAGTTCTTC. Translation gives CSVYRTTADNEQFF.

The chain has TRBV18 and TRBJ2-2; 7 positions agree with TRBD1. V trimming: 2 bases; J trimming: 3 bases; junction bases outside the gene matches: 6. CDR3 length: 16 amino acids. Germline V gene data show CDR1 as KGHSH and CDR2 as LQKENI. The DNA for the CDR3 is TGTGCCAGCTCACCATCCCGGGACAGCTACACCGGGGAGCTGTTTTTT. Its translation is CASSPSRDSYTGELFF.

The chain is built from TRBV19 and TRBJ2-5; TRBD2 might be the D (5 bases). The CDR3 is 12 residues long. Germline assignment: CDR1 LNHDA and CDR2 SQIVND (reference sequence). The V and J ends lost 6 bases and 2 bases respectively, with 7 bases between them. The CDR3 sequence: CASSGIQETQYF. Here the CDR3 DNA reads TGTGCCAGTAGCGGGATACAAGAGACCCAGTACTTC.

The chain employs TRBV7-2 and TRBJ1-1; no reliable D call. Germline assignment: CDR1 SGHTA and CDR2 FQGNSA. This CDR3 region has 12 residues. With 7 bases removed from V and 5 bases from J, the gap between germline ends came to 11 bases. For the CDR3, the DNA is TGTGCCAGCACCCCGGGGTTGACTGAAGCTTTCTTT. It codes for CASTPGLTEAFF.

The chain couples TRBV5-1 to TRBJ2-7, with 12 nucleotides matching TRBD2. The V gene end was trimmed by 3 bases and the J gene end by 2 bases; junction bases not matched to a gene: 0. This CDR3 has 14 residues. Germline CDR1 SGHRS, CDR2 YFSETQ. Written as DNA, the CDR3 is TGCGCCAGCAGCTGGACTAGCGGGACCTACGAGCAGTACTTC. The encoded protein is CASSWTSGTYEQYF.